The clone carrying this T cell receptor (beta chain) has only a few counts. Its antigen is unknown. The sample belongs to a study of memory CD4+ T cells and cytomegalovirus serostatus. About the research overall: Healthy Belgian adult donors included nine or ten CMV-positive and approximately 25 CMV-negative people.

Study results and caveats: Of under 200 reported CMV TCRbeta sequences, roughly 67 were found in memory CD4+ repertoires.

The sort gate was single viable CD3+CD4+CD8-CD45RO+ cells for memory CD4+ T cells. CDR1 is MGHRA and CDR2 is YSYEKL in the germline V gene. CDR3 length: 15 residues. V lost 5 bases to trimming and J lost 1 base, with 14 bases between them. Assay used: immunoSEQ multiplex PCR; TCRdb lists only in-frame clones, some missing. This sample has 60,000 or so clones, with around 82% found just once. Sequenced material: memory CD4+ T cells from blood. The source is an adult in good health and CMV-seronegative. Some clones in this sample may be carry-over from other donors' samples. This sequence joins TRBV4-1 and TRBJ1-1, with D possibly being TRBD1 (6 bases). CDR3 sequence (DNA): TGCGCCAGCAGCTCTTGGGGGGCAGGGAACACTGAAGCTTTCTTT. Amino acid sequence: CASSSWGAGNTEAFF.